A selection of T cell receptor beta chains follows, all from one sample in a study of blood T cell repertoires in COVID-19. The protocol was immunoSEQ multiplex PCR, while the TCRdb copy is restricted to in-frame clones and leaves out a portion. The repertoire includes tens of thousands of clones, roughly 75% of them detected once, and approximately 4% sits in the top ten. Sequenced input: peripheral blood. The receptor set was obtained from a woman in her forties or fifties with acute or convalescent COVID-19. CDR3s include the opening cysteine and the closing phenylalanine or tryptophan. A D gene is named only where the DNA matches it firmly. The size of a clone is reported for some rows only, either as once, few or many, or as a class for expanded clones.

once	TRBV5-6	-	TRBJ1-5	CASSLRGRPQHF	TGTGCCAGCAGCTTGAGGGGGAGGCCCCAGCATTTT
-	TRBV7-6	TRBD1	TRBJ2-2	CASSSRDRGTGELFF	TGTGCCAGCAGCTCCCGGGACAGGGGAACCGGGGAGCTGTTTTTT
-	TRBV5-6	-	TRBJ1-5	CASSLGQVNQPQHF	TGTGCCAGCAGCTTGGGACAGGTAAATCAGCCCCAGCATTTT
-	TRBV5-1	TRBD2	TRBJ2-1	CASSFSSGGAKNEQFF	TGCGCCAGCAGCTTCTCTAGCGGGGGGGCCAAAAATGAGCAGTTCTTC
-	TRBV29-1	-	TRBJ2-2	CSVSIGARGTGELFF	TGCAGCGTTTCTATCGGAGCTAGGGGGACCGGGGAGCTGTTTTTT
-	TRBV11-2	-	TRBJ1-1	CASSLGLSMNTEAFF	TGTGCCAGCAGCTTAGGACTTTCTATGAACACTGAAGCTTTCTTT
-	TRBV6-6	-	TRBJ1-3	CASTKQGSAGNTIYF	TGTGCCAGCACTAAACAGGGTTCCGCGGGAAACACCATATATTTT
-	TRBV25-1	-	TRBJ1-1	CASSDSRVMGTEAFF	TGTGCCAGCAGTGATTCCAGGGTTATGGGCACTGAAGCTTTCTTT
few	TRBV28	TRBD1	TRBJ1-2	CASGQGGEGYTF	TGTGCCAGCGGACAGGGGGGAGAGGGCTACACCTTC
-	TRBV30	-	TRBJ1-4	CAWSVFPRQGLFF	TGTGCCTGGAGTGTTTTTCCCCGACAAGGCCTGTTTTTT
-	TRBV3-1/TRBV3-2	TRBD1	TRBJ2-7	CASSQGQGNWNEQYF	TGTGCCAGCAGCCAGGGACAGGGGAATTGGAACGAGCAGTACTTC
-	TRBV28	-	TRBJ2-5	CASSSRQVGETQYF	TGTGCCAGCAGTTCCCGACAGGTGGGAGAGACCCAGTACTTC
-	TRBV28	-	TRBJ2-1	CASSPLRGYEQFF	TGTGCCAGCAGTCCCCTCAGGGGCTATGAGCAGTTCTTC
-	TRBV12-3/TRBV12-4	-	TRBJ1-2	CASRQEPSEGYTF	TGTGCCAGCAGACAGGAGCCCTCAGAGGGCTACACCTTC
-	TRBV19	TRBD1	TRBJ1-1	CASSLGQMNTEAFF	TGTGCCAGTAGTTTGGGACAGATGAACACTGAAGCTTTCTTT
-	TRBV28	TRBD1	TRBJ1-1	CASTLQGANTEAFF	TGTGCCAGCACGTTACAGGGGGCGAACACTGAAGCTTTCTTT
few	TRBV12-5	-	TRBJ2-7	CASARDAYEQYF	TGTGCTAGTGCGAGAGATGCCTACGAGCAGTACTTC
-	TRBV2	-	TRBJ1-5	CASSLHQDQPQHF	TGTGCCAGCAGCCTCCACCAGGATCAGCCCCAGCATTTT
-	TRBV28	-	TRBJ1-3	CASSSLGEAGNTIYF	TGTGCCAGCAGCTCCCTTGGGGAGGCTGGAAACACCATATATTTT
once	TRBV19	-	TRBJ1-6	CASNPRTTRGSPLHF	TGTGCCAGTAACCCACGGACGACTCGGGGTTCACCCCTCCACTTT
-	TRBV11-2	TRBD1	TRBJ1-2	CASSPGTGGAYGYTF	TGTGCCAGCAGCCCCGGGACAGGGGGCGCGTATGGCTACACCTTC
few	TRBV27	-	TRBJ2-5	CASSHDSWETQYF	TGTGCCAGCAGTCATGACAGCTGGGAGACCCAGTACTTC
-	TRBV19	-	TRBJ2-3	CASRGGDTTDTQYF	TGTGCCAGTAGGGGGGGAGATACCACAGATACGCAGTATTTT
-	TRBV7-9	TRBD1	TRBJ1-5	CASSAKGAGQPQHF	TGTGCCAGCAGCGCGAAGGGGGCAGGGCAGCCCCAGCATTTT
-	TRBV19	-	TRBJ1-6	CASTTKGTGDGQSPLHF	TGTGCCAGTACCACCAAAGGAACAGGCGATGGACAATCACCCCTCCACTTT
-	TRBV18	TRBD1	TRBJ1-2	CASSPEQGNNYGYTF	TGTGCCAGCTCACCGGAACAGGGGAATAACTATGGCTACACCTTC
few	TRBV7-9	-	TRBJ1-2	CASSLQAGNYGYTF	TGTGCCAGCAGCCTACAGGCAGGGAACTATGGCTACACCTTC
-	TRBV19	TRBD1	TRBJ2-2	CASSIDTRGQVGELFF	TGTGCCAGTAGTATAGATACCAGGGGGCAAGTCGGGGAGCTGTTTTTT
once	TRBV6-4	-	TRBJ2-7	CASSDPKLYIRQEVYEQYF	TGTGCCAGCAGTGACCCGAAACTCTATATTAGACAGGAGGTTTACGAGCAGTACTTC
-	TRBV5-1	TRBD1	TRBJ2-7	CASSSGTGGDEQYF	TGCGCCAGCAGTTCCGGGACAGGGGGCGACGAGCAGTACTTC
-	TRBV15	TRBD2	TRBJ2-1	CATSTGLAGAYNEQFF	TGTGCCACCAGCACCGGACTAGCGGGTGCCTACAATGAGCAGTTCTTC
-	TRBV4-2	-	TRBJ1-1	CASSQGVADTEAFF	TGTGCCAGCAGCCAAGGCGTTGCGGACACTGAAGCTTTCTTT
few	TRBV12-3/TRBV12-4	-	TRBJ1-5	CASSWGDQPQHF	TGTGCCAGCAGTTGGGGGGACCAGCCCCAGCATTTT
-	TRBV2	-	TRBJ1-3	CASALDGSSGNTIYF	TGTGCCAGCGCGTTAGACGGGAGCTCTGGAAACACCATATATTTT
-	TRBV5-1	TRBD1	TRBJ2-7	CASSLVSGQGEKEQYF	TGCGCCAGCAGCTTGGTATCGGGACAGGGGGAAAAAGAGCAGTACTTC
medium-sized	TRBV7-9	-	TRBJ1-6	CASSFEGQFSPLHF	TGTGCCAGCAGCTTTGAAGGACAGTTTTCACCCCTCCACTTT
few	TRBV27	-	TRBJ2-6	CASRLQGTSSGANVLTF	TGTGCCAGCAGGCTGCAGGGGACAAGCTCTGGGGCCAACGTCCTGACTTTC
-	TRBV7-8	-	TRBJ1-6	CASSLGQDYNSPLHF	TGTGCCAGCAGCTTAGGACAGGACTATAATTCACCCCTCCACTTT
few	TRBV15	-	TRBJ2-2	CATSNGVIGELFF	TGTGCCACCAGCAACGGGGTCATCGGGGAGCTGTTTTTT
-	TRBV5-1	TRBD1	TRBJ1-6	CASSLEQGVYNSPLHF	TGCGCCAGCAGCTTGGAACAGGGGGTCTATAATTCACCCCTCCACTTT
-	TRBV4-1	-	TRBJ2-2	CASSQDATDSNLGELFF	TGCGCCAGCAGCCAAGATGCGACAGACAGCAATCTCGGGGAGCTGTTTTTT
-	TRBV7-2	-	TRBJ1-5	CASSLVGGKNQPQHF	TGTGCCAGCAGCTTAGTAGGGGGTAAAAATCAGCCCCAGCATTTT
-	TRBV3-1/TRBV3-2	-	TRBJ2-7	CASSPGGDIGEQYF	TGTGCCAGCAGCCCCGGCGGGGATATTGGCGAGCAGTACTTC